This T cell receptor (beta chain) was identified during a study of shared clonotypes between healthy human individuals. Study background: Three men and a couple of women, aged 18 to 49, were donors. Study-level findings and limits: Depth of sequencing was expected to influence donor clonotype sharing.

With respect to this clone: Its antigen is not known.

Germline assignment: CDR1 LNHNV and CDR2 YYDKDF (reference sequence). V lost 0 bases and J 2 bases, leaving 11 bases between the germline ends. The CDR3 spans 16 residues. TCRdb keeps only in-frame clones here, not all; method: immunoSEQ multiplex PCR. The repertoire holds approximately 2,300,000 clones, with roughly 92% as singletons. What was sequenced was naive CD4+ T cells from PBMCs. Subset meaning: CD45RA+ positively selected. The receptor was isolated from a man between 18 and 35 years old in good health. Some clones in this sample may be carry-over from other donors' samples. The chain links TRBV15 to TRBJ2-1, with D perhaps matching TRBD1 (5 bases). The CDR3: CATSRDRLQAYNEQFF. The CDR3 nucleotides are TGTGCCACCAGCAGAGATCGGTTACAGGCCTACAATGAGCAGTTCTTC.